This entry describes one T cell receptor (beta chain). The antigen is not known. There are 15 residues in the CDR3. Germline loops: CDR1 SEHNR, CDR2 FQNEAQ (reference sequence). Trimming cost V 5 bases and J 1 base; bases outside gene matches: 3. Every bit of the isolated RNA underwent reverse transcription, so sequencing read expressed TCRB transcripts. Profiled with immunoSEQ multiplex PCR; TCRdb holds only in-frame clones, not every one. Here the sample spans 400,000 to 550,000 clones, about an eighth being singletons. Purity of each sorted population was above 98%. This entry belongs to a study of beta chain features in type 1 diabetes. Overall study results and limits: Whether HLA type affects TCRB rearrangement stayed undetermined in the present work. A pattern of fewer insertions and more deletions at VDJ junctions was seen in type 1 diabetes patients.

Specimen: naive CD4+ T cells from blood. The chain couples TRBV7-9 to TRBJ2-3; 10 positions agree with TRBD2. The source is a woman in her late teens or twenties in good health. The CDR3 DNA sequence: TGTGCCAGCAGCAGAGGGACTAGCGGCACAGATACGCAGTATTTT. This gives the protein CASSRGTSGTDTQYF. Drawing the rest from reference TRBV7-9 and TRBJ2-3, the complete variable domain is DTGVSQNPRHKITKRGQNVTFRCDPISEHNRLYWYRQTLGQGPEFLTYFQNEAQLEKSRLLSDRFSAERPKGSFSTLEIQRTEQGDSAMYLCASSRGTSGTDTQYFGPGTRLTVL.